This record looks at one T cell receptor beta chain sequence and its context. These data belong to a study of T cell responses to AZD1222 COVID-19 vaccine. V was trimmed by 10 bases and J by 2 bases, leaving 20 bases between them. This CDR3 has 16 residues. Germline V CDR1 and CDR2: LGHDT, YNNKEL (reference sequence). Using immunoSEQ multiplex PCR, the repertoire was profiled, and TCRdb retains in-frame clones only, with some absent. The table lists around 130,000 clones, around nine tenths of them singletons, with 1.1% in the top ten. The sequence was obtained from an adult who received the AZD1222 COVID-19 vaccine. The chain couples TRBV3-1 (or the pseudogene TRBV3-2) to TRBJ1-4; the D gene is possibly TRBD1 (6 bases). This material consisted of peripheral blood, taken 28 days after the second AZD1222 dose. The CDR3 here is CATRRGPPTTNEKLFF. The DNA for the CDR3 is TGTGCCACCCGCCGGGGGCCTCCGACCACTAATGAAAAACTGTTTTTT.